This T cell receptor (beta chain) was documented in a study of blood T cell repertoires in COVID-19. CDR1 MDHEN and CDR2 SYDVKM come from the germline V gene. The CDR3 is 13 residues long. Trimming took 5 bases from V and 2 from J, leaving 9 bases between them. Here immunoSEQ multiplex PCR was the method, and the copy in TCRdb shows in-frame clones only, minus some. The data contain 120,000 or so clones, approximately 82% of them singletons. Sequencing was done on a sample of peripheral blood. The sequence came from a man aged 80 or over with active or convalescent COVID-19. The J gene is TRBJ1-2, the V gene TRBV28; D may be TRBD1 (5 bases). The CDR3 DNA is TGTGCCAGCAGTGGGGCCTTAAACTATGGCTACACCTTC. It is translated as CASSGALNYGYTF.